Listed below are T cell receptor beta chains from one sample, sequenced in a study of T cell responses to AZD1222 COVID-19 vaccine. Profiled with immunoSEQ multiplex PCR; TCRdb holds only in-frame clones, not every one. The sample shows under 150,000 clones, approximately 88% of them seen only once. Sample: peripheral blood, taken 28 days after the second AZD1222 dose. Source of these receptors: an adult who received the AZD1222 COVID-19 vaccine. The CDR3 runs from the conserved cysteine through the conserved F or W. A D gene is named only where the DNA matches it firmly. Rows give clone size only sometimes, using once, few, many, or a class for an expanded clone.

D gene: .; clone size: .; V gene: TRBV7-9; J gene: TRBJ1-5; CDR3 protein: CASSQGLLDQPQHF; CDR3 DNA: TGTGCCAGCAGCCAGGGACTTCTGGATCAGCCCCAGCATTTT
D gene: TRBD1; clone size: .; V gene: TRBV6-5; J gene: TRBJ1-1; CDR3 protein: CASSYLGQANTEAFF; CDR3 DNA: TGTGCCAGCAGTTACCTAGGACAGGCCAACACTGAAGCTTTCTTT
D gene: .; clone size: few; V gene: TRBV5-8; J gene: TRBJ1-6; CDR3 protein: CASSLDRVRSPLHF; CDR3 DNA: TGTGCCAGCAGCTTGGACAGGGTGCGTTCACCCCTCCACTTT
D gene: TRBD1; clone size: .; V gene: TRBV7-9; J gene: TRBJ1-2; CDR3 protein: CASSSLDRGTYGYTF; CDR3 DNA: TGTGCCAGCAGCTCGTTGGACAGGGGCACCTATGGCTACACCTTC
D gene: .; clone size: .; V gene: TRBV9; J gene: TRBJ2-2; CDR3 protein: CASSVSGATGELFF; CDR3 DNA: TGTGCCAGCAGCGTGTCAGGGGCGACCGGGGAGCTGTTTTTT
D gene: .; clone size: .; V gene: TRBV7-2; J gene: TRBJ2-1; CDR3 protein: CASSPQSYEQFF; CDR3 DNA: TGTGCCAGCAGCCCCCAGTCCTATGAGCAGTTCTTC
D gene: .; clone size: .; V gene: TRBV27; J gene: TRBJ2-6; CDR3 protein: CASSSRGSGANVLTF; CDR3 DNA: TGTGCCAGCAGTAGCAGGGGTTCTGGGGCCAACGTCCTGACTTTC
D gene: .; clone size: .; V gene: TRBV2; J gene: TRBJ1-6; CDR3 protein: CASRVGDSGGNSPLHF; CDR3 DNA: TGTGCCAGCAGGGTAGGAGACTCCGGAGGTAATTCACCCCTCCACTTT
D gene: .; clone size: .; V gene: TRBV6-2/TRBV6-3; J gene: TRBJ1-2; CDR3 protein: CASSFGNYGYTF; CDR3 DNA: TGTGCCAGCAGTTTTGGTAACTATGGCTACACCTTC
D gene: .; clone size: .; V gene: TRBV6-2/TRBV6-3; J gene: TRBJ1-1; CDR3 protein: CASSSAGSTEAFF; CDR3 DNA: TGTGCCAGCAGTTCTGCAGGGAGCACTGAAGCTTTCTTT
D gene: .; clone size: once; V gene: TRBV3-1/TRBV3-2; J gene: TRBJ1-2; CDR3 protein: CASSLSRAGLFHGYTF; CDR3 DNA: TGTGCCAGCAGCCTTTCGCGGGCAGGACTATTTCATGGCTACACCTTC
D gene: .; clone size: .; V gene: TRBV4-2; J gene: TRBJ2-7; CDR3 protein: CASSQEAGSREQYF; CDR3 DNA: TGTGCCAGCAGCCAAGAGGCAGGCTCTAGAGAGCAGTACTTC
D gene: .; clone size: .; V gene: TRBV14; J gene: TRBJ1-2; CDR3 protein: CASSQDLGNYGYTF; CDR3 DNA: TGTGCCAGCAGCCAAGATCTCGGGAACTATGGCTACACCTTC
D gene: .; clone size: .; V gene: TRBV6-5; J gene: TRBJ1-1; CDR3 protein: CASSRTGNTEAFF; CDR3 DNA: TGTGCCAGCAGCCGAACAGGGAACACTGAAGCTTTCTTT
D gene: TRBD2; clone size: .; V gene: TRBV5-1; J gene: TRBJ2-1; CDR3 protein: CASSLTAGGSLDEQFF; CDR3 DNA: TGCGCCAGCAGCCTTACTGCGGGGGGCTCGCTGGATGAGCAGTTCTTC
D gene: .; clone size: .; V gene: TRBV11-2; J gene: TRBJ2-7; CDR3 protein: CASSLGFQSYEQYF; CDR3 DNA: TGTGCCAGCAGCTTAGGGTTCCAATCCTACGAGCAGTACTTC
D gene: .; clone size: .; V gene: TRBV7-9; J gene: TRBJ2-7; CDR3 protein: CASSPSHGGEQYF; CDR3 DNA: TGTGCCAGCAGTCCCTCCCACGGTGGCGAGCAGTACTTC
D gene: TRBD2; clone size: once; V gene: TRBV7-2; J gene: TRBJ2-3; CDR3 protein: CASSTGLAGVLDTQYF; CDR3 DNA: TGTGCCAGCAGCACTGGACTAGCGGGGGTTTTAGATACGCAGTATTTT
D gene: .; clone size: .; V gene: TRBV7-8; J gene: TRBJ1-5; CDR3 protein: CASSLAEVDNQPQHF; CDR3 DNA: TGTGCCAGCAGCTTAGCCGAGGTAGACAATCAGCCCCAGCATTTT
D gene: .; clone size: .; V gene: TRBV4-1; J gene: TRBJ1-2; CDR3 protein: CASSQEAGPTYYGYTF; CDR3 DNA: TGCGCCAGCAGCCAAGAAGCCGGACCAACATACTATGGCTACACCTTC
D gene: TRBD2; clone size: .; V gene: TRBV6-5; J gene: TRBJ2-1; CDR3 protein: CASSYASGGYNEQFF; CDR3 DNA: TGTGCCAGCAGTTACGCTAGCGGGGGGTACAATGAGCAGTTCTTC
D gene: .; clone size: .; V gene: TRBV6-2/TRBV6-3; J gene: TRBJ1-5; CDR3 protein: CASSYGGAPDQPQHF; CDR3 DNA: TGTGCCAGCAGTTACGGGGGGGCTCCCGATCAGCCCCAGCATTTT
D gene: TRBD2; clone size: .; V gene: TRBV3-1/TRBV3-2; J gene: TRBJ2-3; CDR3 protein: CASRRGGSTDTQYF; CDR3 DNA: TGTGCCAGCAGGCGGGGGGGTAGCACAGATACGCAGTATTTT
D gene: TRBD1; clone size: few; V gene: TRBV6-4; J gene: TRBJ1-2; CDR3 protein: CASSEKTGGKVGYTF; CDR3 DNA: TGTGCCAGCAGTGAGAAGACAGGGGGCAAGGTTGGCTACACCTTC
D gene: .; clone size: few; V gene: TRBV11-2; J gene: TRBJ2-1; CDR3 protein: CASSPRGGQGAYNEQFF; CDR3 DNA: TGTGCCAGCAGCCCCCGGGGGGGACAGGGTGCCTACAATGAGCAGTTCTTC
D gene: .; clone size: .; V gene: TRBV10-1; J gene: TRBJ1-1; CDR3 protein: CASSARVGAVWSEAFF; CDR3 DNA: TGCGCCAGCAGCGCACGGGTTGGGGCCGTTTGGAGTGAAGCTTTCTTT
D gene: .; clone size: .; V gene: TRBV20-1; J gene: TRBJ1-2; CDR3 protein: CSARGAYGYTF; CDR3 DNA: TGCAGTGCCAGAGGTGCCTATGGCTACACCTTC
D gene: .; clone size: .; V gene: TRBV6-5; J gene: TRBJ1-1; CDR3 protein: CASSYRGSQAFF; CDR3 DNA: TGTGCCAGCAGTTACCGCGGCTCCCAGGCTTTCTTT
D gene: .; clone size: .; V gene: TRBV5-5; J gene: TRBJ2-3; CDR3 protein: CASSLTGTVGDTQYF; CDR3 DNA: TGTGCCAGCAGCCTGACCGGTACGGTGGGGGATACGCAGTATTTT
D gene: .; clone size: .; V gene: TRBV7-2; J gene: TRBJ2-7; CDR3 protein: CASSLAIRGGWYF; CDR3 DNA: TGTGCCAGCAGCTTAGCGATTAGGGGGGGCTGGTACTTC